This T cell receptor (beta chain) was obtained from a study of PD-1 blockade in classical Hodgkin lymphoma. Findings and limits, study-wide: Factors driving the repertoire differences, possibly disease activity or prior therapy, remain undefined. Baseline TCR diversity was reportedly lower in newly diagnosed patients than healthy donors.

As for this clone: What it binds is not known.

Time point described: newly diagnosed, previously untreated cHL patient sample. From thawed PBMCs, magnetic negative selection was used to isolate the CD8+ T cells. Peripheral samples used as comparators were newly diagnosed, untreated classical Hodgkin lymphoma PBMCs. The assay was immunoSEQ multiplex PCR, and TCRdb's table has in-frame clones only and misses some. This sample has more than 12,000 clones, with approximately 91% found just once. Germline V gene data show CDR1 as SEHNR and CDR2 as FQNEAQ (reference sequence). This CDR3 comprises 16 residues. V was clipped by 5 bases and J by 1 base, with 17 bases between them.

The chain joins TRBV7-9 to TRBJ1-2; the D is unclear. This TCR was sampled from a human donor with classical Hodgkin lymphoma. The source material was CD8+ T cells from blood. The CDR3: CASSPPGVPSNYGYTF. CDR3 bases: TGTGCCAGCAGCCCCCCTGGAGTGCCGAGTAACTATGGCTACACCTTC. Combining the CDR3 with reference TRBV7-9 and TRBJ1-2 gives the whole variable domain DTGVSQNPRHKITKRGQNVTFRCDPISEHNRLYWYRQTLGQGPEFLTYFQNEAQLEKSRLLSDRFSAERPKGSFSTLEIQRTEQGDSAMYLCASSPPGVPSNYGYTFGSGTRLTVV.